This entry lists 28 T cell receptor beta chains sequenced from one sample in a study of blood T cell repertoires in COVID-19. Sequencing used immunoSEQ multiplex PCR; TCRdb keeps in-frame clones, though not all of them. This sample yields 95,000 or so clones, of which 80% to 90% are seen a single time; about 18% belongs to the top ten. The specimen was peripheral blood. These receptors all come from a human donor in a cohort sampled during active COVID-19.

The chain recombines TRBV5-6 with TRBJ1-4; D gene uncertain. The V end lost 0 bases, the J end lost 8 bases, and 8 bases lay between the germline ends. From germline, CDR1 is SGHDT and CDR2 YYEEEE. The CDR3 contains 13 residues. CDR3 sequence reads: CASSLGGAEKLFF. The CDR3 DNA reads as TGTGCCAGCAGCTTGGGGGGAGCGGAAAAACTGTTTTTT.

The gene calls are TRBV10-3 and TRBJ2-5; tentative D call: TRBD1 (6 bases). The V gene lost 2 bases and the J gene lost 5 bases, with 6 bases spanning the gap. The CDR3 loop spans 12 amino acids. In germline, CDR1 is ENHRY, CDR2 SYGVKD. CDR3 DNA sequence: TGTGCCATCAGTGAGCAGGGGGAGACCCAGTACTTC. As protein: CAISEQGETQYF.

The CDR3 here is CASSVQGAYTGELFF. The CDR3 region has the DNA TGTGCCAGCAGCGTACAGGGGGCTTACACCGGGGAGCTGTTTTTT. The chain couples TRBV7-2 to TRBJ2-2, with 9 nucleotides matching TRBD1. The length of the CDR3 is 15 residues. V gave up 5 bases and J gave up 3 bases; unmatched junction bases: 4. The germline V gene encodes CDR1 SGHTA and CDR2 FQGNSA. Based on the CDR3 plus reference TRBV7-2 and TRBJ2-2, the full variable domain is GAGVSQSPSNKVTEKGKDVELRCDPISGHTALYWYRQSLGQGLEFLIYFQGNSAPDKSGLPSDRFSAERTGGSVSTLTIQRTQQEDSAVYLCASSVQGAYTGELFFGEGSRLTVL.

The chain has TRBV28 and TRBJ1-2, with D possibly being TRBD1 (5 bases). This CDR3 has 15 residues. In germline, CDR1 is MDHEN, CDR2 SYDVKM. V lost 6 bases, J lost 7 bases, and 21 bases lay in between. CDR3 nucleotide sequence: TGTGCCAGCAGGTCGGTAGGGGTGGATTATGGTGGCTACACCTTC. Translating gives CASRSVGVDYGGYTF.

With respect to this clone: Other DNA sequences in this sample translate to the same CDR3. This chain's CDR3 is CASSLTGELFF. The DNA of the CDR3 is TGTGCCAGCAGTCTGACAGGGGAGCTGTTTTTT. This rearrangement joins TRBV6-5 to TRBJ2-2; D remains unclear. The V gene lost 5 bases and the J gene lost 8 bases, with 6 bases spanning the gap. The CDR3 is 11 amino acids. Per the germline V gene, CDR1 is MNHEY and CDR2 is SVGAGI.

This clone has only a few counts. The V call is TRBV5-1, the J call TRBJ1-5; D remains ambiguous. Germline V gene lookup returns CDR1 SGHRS and CDR2 YFSETQ. With 1 base removed from V and 5 bases from J, the gap between germline ends came to 10 bases. This CDR3 is built from 14 residues. The CDR3 here is CASSLRAGDQPQHF. In nucleotides, the CDR3 is TGCGCCAGCAGCTTGCGTGCAGGTGATCAGCCCCAGCATTTT.

The V call is TRBV24-1, the J call TRBJ2-1, with 9 positions matching TRBD1. Germline V gives CDR1 KGHDR, CDR2 SFDVKD. V shed 3 bases and J 9 bases; nucleotides not matched to a gene: 8. CDR3 length equals 15 residues. The CDR3 DNA reads TGTGCCACCAGTGATACCGGGACAGGGAATCTTGAGCAGTTCTTC. Translating gives CATSDTGTGNLEQFF.

A single count supports this clone. The chain carries TRBV11-2 and TRBJ2-2; D unresolved. The CDR3 extends over 15 amino acids. V was shortened by 0 bases and J by 4 bases, with 9 bases between the two germline ends. The germline CDR1 and CDR2 sequences are SGHAT and FQNNGV. In nucleotides, the CDR3 is TGTGCCAGCAGCTTAGATCAAACGGGCACCGGGGAGCTGTTTTTT. Residues: CASSLDQTGTGELFF.

The chain is built from TRBV28 and TRBJ2-4; TRBD1 aligns across 8 bases. J gave up 9 bases and V 5 bases, and 6 bases lay outside the gene matches. Germline CDR1 MDHEN, CDR2 SYDVKM. This CDR3 is 13 amino acids long. CDR3 in DNA: TGTGCCAGCAGTACTACAGGGACAGGCATTCAGTACTTC. Translating gives CASSTTGTGIQYF.

V usage is TRBV7-9 and J usage is TRBJ1-1, with 9 bases aligning to TRBD1. The length of the CDR3 is 15 residues. Losses at the gene ends were 2 bases for V and 1 base for J; bases not matched to a gene: 2. Per germline, CDR1 SEHNR and CDR2 FQNEAQ (reference sequence). CDR3 protein: CASSLTGGKNTEAFF. The CDR3 nucleotides read TGTGCCAGCAGCTTAACAGGGGGCAAGAACACTGAAGCTTTCTTT.

A single count supports this clone. This sequence joins TRBV12-2 and TRBJ1-1. TRBV12-2 counts as a pseudogene. This CDR3 has 14 residues. DNA for the CDR3: TGTGCAAGTCGCGCAGAGGCCCTAGACACTGAAGCTTTCTTT. This gives the protein CASRAEALDTEAFF.

The V and J genes are TRBV25-1 and TRBJ1-2; 7 positions match TRBD1. Trimming cost V 7 bases and J 8 bases; bases outside gene matches: 10. Germline V gene data show CDR1 as MGHDK and CDR2 as SYGVNS. This CDR3 contains 13 residues. The CDR3 here is CASNTQGGEGYTF. CDR3 coding DNA: TGTGCCAGCAATACTCAAGGGGGCGAGGGCTACACCTTC.

The gene calls are TRBV27 and TRBJ1-2, with 8 bases lining up with TRBD1. The germline CDR1 and CDR2 sequences are MNHEY and SMNVEV (reference sequence). V was pared by 6 bases and J by 8 bases, with 14 bases of the junction left unmatched. The CDR3 has 15 residues. The CDR3 is CASSFGQGGFQGYTF. The CDR3 DNA is TGTGCCAGCAGCTTCGGACAGGGTGGCTTTCAAGGCTACACCTTC.

Only a few counts were recorded for this clone. Here the CDR3 DNA reads TGTGCCAGCAGCTTCCCAAATCAGCCCCAGCATTTT. Amino acids: CASSFPNQPQHF. The V gene is TRBV5-4, the J gene TRBJ1-5; D call uncertain. The CDR3 covers 12 residues. V lost 2 bases, J lost 4 bases, and 4 bases lay in between. Germline CDR1 and CDR2: SGHNT and YYREEE (reference sequence).

This chain links TRBV21-1 with TRBJ2-1; the D call in the table, TRBD2, was not verified against the DNA. TRBV21-1 constitutes a pseudogene. The CDR3 runs to 15 residues. DNA of the CDR3: TGTGCCAGCAGCAAAGTCGGGGGGAACTACAATGAGCAGTTCTTC. Its protein is CASSKVGGNYNEQFF.

The chain uses TRBV6-5 and TRBJ1-4; D call uncertain. Germline-derived CDR1 and CDR2 are MNHEY and SVGAGI. Trimming took off 8 bases at V and 6 bases at J, with 16 bases between the two ends. The CDR3 contains 14 residues. The DNA for the CDR3 is TGTGCCAGCCGCCGAGACGGGAGGTATGAAAAACTGTTTTTT. It specifies CASRRDGRYEKLFF.

The rearrangement links TRBV5-4 to TRBJ2-5; no firm D call. From germline, CDR1 is SGHNT and CDR2 YYREEE (reference sequence). The CDR3 runs 13 residues. Between the trimmed V and J ends, which lost 1 base and 2 bases, there was a span of 6 bases. CDR3 nucleotide sequence: TGTGCCAGCAGCTTGATCAGTCAAGAGACCCAGTACTTC. Its translation: CASSLISQETQYF.

This clone came up once. The rearrangement joins TRBV14 to TRBJ1-2, with D hard to call. This CDR3 has 13 amino acids. The V gene's germline CDR1 is SGHDN and CDR2 FVKESK. The germline V and J ends were trimmed by 1 base and 5 bases, with 8 bases remaining between them. The CDR3 DNA is TGTGCCAGCAGCCAAGCGGGGTATTATGGCTACACCTTC. Encoded protein: CASSQAGYYGYTF.

The chain has TRBV6-4 and TRBJ2-6; D is ambiguous. V lost 3 bases, J lost 0 bases, and 9 bases lay in between. The CDR3 is made up of 16 amino acids. CDR1 is MRHNA and CDR2 is SNTAGT in the germline V gene. CDR3 DNA: TGTGCCAGCAGTGATGGCTTCAGCTCTGGGGCCAACGTCCTGACTTTC. Translation: CASSDGFSSGANVLTF.

V usage is TRBV5-1 and J usage is TRBJ2-5; D is perhaps TRBD2 (6 bases). The V end was cut by 4 bases, the J end by 4 bases, with 23 bases between. This CDR3 has 17 residues. The V gene's germline CDR1 is SGHRS and CDR2 YFSETQ. The CDR3 bases are TGCGCCAGCAGCCTTGAAAACCCGGGAGTCTTAAGAGAGACCCAGTACTTC. Protein: CASSLENPGVLRETQYF.

In this sample, this clone turned up once. This chain links TRBV10-3 with TRBJ2-1; 8 bases are a match to TRBD2. Germline CDR1 reads ENHRY; CDR2 reads SYGVKD. The CDR3 spans 16 residues. Unmatched junction bases numbered 8, after V lost 0 bases and J lost 7 bases. The CDR3 nucleotides are TGTGCCATCAGTGAGTCGGAAGTGATAGCGGGGAATGAGCAGTTCTTC. The encoded protein is CAISESEVIAGNEQFF.

CDR3 sequence (DNA): TGTGCCAGCAGCTTCCCCAGTTCGAACACTGAAGCTTTCTTT. Protein: CASSFPSSNTEAFF. V is TRBV5-6 and J is TRBJ1-1, with D uncertain. Germline V gene data show CDR1 as SGHDT and CDR2 as YYEEEE. The CDR3 contains 14 residues. The V gene lost 2 bases and the J gene lost 1 base, with 9 bases spanning the gap.

This chain uses TRBV5-4 with TRBJ1-2; 7 nucleotides match TRBD1. V dropped 5 bases and J dropped 4; count of bases not matched to a gene: 11. Germline V gene data show CDR1 as SGHNT and CDR2 as YYREEE (reference sequence). The CDR3 consists of 15 residues. The DNA for the CDR3 is TGTGCCAGCAGTCCCGGGACAGAGCCGTTCTATGGCTACACCTTC. This sequence encodes CASSPGTEPFYGYTF.

The chain employs TRBV29-1 and TRBJ1-1; 8 bases fit TRBD1. Germline assignment: CDR1 SQVTM and CDR2 ANQGSEA. With V trimmed by 8 bases and J by 4 bases, 12 bases remained unmatched. CDR3 size: 14 residues. CDR3 amino acids: CSLGQGGESTEAFF. The CDR3 nucleotides are TGCAGCCTCGGACAGGGTGGCGAGAGCACTGAAGCTTTCTTT.

This rearrangement joins TRBV29-1 to TRBJ2-7; 7 bases align to TRBD1. J gave up 3 bases and V 7 bases, and 6 bases lay outside the gene matches. Germline CDR1 SQVTM, CDR2 ANQGSEA. The CDR3 contains 12 residues. Here the CDR3 reads CSALGQSYEQYF. The DNA of the CDR3 is TGCAGCGCCCTGGGACAGAGCTACGAGCAGTACTTC.

A few counts support this clone. The chain carries TRBV5-1 and TRBJ1-4; no definite D call. The CDR3 has 14 amino acids. The germline V gene has CDR1 SGHRS and CDR2 YFSETQ. V was shortened by 0 bases and J by 7 bases, with 10 bases between the two germline ends. CDR3 DNA: TGCGCCAGCAGCTTGGGATATACACCTGAAAAACTGTTTTTT. Translating gives CASSLGYTPEKLFF.

This chain connects TRBV25-1 to TRBJ2-5, with TRBD2 matching 9 bases. Germline loops: CDR1 MGHDK, CDR2 SYGVNS. This CDR3 contains 15 residues. The trim removed 1 base at V and 2 bases at J, leaving 2 bases unmatched. CDR3 coding DNA: TGTGCCAGCAGTGAATCGCTAGCGGGGCAAGAGACCCAGTACTTC. This codes for CASSESLAGQETQYF.

This sequence joins TRBV7-2 and TRBJ1-6, with D unclear. Trimming removed 6 bases at V and 10 bases at J, with 7 bases between. Germline CDR1 SGHTA, CDR2 FQGNSA. The CDR3 contains 11 residues. CDR3: CASRRQSPLHF. CDR3 bases: TGTGCCAGCAGACGCCAGTCACCCCTCCACTTT.